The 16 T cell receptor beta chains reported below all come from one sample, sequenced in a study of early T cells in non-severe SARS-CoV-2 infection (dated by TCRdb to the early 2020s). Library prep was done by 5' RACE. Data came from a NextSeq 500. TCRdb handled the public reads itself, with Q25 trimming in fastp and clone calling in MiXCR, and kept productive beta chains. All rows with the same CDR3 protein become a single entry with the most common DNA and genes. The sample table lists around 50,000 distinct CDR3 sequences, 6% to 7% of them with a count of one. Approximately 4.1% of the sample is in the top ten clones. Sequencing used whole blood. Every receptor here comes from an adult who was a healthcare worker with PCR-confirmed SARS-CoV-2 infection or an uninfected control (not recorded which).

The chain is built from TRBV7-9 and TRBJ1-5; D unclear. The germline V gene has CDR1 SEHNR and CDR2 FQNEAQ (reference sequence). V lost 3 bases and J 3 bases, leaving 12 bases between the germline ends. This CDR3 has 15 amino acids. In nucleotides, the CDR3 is TGTGCCAGCAGCTTGGCGGCGGGCAACAATCAGCCCCAGCATTTT. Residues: CASSLAAGNNQPQHF. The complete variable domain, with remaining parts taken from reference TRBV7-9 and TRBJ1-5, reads DTGVSQNPRHKITKRGQNVTFRCDPISEHNRLYWYRQTLGQGPEFLTYFQNEAQLEKSRLLSDRFSAERPKGSFSTLEIQRTEQGDSAMYLCASSLAAGNNQPQHFGDGTRLSIL.

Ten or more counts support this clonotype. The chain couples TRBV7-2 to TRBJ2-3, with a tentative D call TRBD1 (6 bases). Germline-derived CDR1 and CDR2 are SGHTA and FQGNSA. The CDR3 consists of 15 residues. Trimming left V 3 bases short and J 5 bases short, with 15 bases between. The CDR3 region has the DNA TGTGCCAGCAGCTTGGGGGCGGGTCAAGGAGATACGCAGTATTTT. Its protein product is CASSLGAGQGDTQYF.

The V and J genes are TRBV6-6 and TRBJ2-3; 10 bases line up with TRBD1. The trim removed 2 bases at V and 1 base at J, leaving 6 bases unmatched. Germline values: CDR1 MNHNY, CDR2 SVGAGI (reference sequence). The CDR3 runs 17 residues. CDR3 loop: CASSYRWGQGRTDTQYF. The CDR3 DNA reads TGTGCCAGCAGTTACCGTTGGGGACAGGGGCGCACAGATACGCAGTATTTT.

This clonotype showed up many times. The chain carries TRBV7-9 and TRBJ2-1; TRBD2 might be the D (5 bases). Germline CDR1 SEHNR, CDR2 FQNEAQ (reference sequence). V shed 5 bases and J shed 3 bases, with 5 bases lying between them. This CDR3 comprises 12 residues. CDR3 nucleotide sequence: TGTGCCAGCAGCCGGGGCTACAATGAGCAGTTCTTC. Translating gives CASSRGYNEQFF. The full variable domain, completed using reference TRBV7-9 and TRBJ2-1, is DTGVSQNPRHKITKRGQNVTFRCDPISEHNRLYWYRQTLGQGPEFLTYFQNEAQLEKSRLLSDRFSAERPKGSFSTLEIQRTEQGDSAMYLCASSRGYNEQFFGPGTRLTVL.

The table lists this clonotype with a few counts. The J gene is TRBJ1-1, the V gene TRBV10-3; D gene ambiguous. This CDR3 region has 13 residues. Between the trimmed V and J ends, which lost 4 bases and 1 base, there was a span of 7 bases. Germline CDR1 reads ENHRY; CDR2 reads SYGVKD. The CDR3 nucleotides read TGTGCCATCAGTGGGACGGCGAACACTGAAGCTTTCTTT. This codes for CAISGTANTEAFF.

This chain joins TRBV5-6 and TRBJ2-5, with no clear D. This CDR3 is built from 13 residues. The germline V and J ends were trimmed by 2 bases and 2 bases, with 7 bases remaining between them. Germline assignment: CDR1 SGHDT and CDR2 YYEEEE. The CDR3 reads CASSLPGQETQYF. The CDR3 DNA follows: TGTGCCAGCAGCTTACCTGGGCAAGAGACCCAGTACTTC.

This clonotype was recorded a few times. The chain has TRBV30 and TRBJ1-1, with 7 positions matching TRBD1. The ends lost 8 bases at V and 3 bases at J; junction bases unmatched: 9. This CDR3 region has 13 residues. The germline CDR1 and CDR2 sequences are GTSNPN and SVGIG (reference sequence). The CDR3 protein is CARGDRADTEAFF. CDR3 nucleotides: TGTGCCCGGGGCGACAGGGCAGACACTGAAGCTTTCTTT.

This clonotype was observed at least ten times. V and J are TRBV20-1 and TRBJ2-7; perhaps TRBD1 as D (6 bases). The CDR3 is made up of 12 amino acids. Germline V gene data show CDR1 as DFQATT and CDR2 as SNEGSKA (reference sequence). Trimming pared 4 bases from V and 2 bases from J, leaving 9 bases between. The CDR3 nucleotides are TGCAGTGCTAATACAGGGACCTACGAGCAGTACTTC. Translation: CSANTGTYEQYF.

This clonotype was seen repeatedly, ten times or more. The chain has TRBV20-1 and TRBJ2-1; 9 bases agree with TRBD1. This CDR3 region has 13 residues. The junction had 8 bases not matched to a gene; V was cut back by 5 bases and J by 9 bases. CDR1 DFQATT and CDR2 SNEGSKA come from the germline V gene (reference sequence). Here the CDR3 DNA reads TGCAGTGCTTATAGGGACAGGGTCGGTGAGCAGTTCTTC. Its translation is CSAYRDRVGEQFF.

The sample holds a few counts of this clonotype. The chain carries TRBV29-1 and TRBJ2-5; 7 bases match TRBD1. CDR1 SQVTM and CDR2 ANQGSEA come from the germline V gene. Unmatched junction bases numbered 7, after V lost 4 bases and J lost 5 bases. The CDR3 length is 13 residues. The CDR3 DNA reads TGCAGCGTTGTGGGGACAGTTAGGGAGACCCAGTACTTC. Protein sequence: CSVVGTVRETQYF.

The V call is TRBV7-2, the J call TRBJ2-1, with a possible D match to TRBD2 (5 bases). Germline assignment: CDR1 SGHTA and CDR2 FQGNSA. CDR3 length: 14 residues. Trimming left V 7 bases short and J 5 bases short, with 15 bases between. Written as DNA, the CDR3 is TGTGCCAGCACCAGCGGCGCTTCGAACAATGAGCAGTTCTTC. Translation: CASTSGASNNEQFF.

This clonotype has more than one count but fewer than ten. CDR3 residues: CASSLARGGYSNQPQHF. For the CDR3, the DNA is TGTGCCAGCAGCTTGGCCAGGGGGGGATATAGCAATCAGCCCCAGCATTTT. V is TRBV5-6 and J is TRBJ1-5; 7 bases agree with TRBD1. The J segment lost 0 bases and the V segment lost 0 bases, leaving 6 bases of the junction unmatched. CDR3 size: 17 residues. Germline V CDR1 and CDR2: SGHDT, YYEEEE.

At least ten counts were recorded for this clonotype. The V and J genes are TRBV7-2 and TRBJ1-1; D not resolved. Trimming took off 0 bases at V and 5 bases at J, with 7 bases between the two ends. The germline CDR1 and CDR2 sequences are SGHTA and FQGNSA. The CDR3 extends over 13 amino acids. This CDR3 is CASSLAGKTEAFF. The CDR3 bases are TGTGCCAGCAGCTTAGCAGGGAAAACTGAAGCTTTCTTT.

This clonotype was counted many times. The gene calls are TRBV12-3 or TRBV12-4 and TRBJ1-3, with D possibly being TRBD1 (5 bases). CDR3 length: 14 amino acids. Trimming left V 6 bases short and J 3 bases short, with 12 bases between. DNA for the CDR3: TGTGCCAGCAGGGTTTCGGGGGGTGGAAACACCATATATTTT. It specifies CASRVSGGGNTIYF.

CDR3 nucleotides: TGTGCCAGTAGGGGGGGAATGAACACTGAAGCTTTCTTT. It translates to CASRGGMNTEAFF. V usage is TRBV6-6 and J usage is TRBJ1-1; a possible D gene is TRBD1 (6 bases). Germline CDR1 is MNHNY and CDR2 is SVGAGI (reference sequence). This CDR3 spans 13 amino acids. With 9 bases removed from V and 0 bases from J, the gap between germline ends came to 11 bases.

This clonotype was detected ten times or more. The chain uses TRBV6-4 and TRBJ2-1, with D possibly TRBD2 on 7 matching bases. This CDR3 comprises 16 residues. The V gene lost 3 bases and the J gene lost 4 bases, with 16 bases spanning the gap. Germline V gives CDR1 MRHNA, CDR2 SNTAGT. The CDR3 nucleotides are TGTGCCAGCAGTGAACGGTCGGGGGGCCTTTACAATGAGCAGTTCTTC. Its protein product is CASSERSGGLYNEQFF.